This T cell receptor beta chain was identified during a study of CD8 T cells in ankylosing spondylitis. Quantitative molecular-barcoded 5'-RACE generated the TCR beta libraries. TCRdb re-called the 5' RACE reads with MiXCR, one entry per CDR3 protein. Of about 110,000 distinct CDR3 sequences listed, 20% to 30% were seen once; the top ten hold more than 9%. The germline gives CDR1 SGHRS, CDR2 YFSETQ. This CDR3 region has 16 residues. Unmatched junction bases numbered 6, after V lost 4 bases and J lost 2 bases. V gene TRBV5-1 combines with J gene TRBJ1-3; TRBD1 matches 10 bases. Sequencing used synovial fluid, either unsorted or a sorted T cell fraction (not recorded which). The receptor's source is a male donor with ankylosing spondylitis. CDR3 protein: CASSADRGQAGNTIYF. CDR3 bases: TGCGCCAGCAGCGCAGACAGGGGGCAGGCTGGAAACACCATATATTTT.